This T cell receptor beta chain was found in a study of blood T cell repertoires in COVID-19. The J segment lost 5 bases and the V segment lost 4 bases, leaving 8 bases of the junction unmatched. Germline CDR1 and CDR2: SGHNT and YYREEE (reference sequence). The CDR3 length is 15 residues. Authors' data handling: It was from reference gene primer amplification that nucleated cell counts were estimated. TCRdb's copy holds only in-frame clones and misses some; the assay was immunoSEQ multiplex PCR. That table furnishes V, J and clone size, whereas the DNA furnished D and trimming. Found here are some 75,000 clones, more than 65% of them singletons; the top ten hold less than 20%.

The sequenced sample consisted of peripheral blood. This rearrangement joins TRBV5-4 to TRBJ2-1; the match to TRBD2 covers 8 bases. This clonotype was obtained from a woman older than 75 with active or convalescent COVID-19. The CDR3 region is CASSPPGGGNNEQFF. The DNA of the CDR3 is TGTGCCAGCAGCCCTCCTGGCGGGGGGAACAATGAGCAGTTCTTC.